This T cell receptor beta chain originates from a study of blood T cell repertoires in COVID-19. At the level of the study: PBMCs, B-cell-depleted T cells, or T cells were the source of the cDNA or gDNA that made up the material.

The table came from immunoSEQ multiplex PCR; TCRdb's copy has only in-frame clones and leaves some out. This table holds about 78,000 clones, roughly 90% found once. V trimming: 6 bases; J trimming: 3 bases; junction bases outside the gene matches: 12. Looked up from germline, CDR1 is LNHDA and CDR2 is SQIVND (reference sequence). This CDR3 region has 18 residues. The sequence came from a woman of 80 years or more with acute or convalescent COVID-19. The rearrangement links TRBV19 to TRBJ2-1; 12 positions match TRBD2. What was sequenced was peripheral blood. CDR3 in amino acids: CASRIGPGLAGGYNEQFF. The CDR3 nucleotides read TGTGCCAGTAGAATTGGTCCGGGACTAGCGGGCGGCTACAATGAGCAGTTCTTC. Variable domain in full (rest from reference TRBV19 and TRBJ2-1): DGGITQSPKYLFRKEGQNVTLSCEQNLNHDAMYWYRQDPGQGLRLIYYSQIVNDFQKGDIAEGYSVSREKKESFPLTVTSAQKNPTAFYLCASRIGPGLAGGYNEQFFGPGTRLTVL.